These 16 T cell receptor beta chains originate from one sample sequenced in a study of cytotoxic CD8 clonotypes in ibrutinib-treated CLL (dated by TCRdb to 2020 to 2023). Library method: the immunoSEQ multiplex PCR assay. The clones in this table, taken by TCRdb from immuneACCESS, are in-frame only. Not every clone is retained; where verified, under half of the shortfall comes from an unresolved V gene, and the cause of the rest is unknown. Here the sample has about 8,600 clones; around 70% occur a single time. The ten largest clonotypes hold more than 35% of the sample. The input for sequencing was PBMCs, taken before ibrutinib treatment. The receptors were sampled from a human donor with chronic lymphocytic leukemia.

This chain joins TRBV5-8 and TRBJ1-5; a possible D gene is TRBD1 (5 bases). Trimming left V 6 bases short and J 8 bases short, with 18 bases between. Per germline, CDR1 SGHTS and CDR2 YDEGEE. This CDR3 has 14 residues. CDR3 region: CASNPTAGNEPQHF. The CDR3 DNA follows: TGTGCCAGCAACCCAACGGCAGGGAACGAGCCCCAGCATTTT.

The chain is built from TRBV10-2 and TRBJ2-7, with 8 positions matching TRBD2. V was clipped by 3 bases and J by 5 bases; unmatched bases: 6. This CDR3 region has 14 residues. Germline assignment: CDR1 WSHSY and CDR2 SAAADI. DNA of the CDR3: TGCGCCAGCAGTGATGCAAGCGGGAGCCACGAGCAGTACTTC. This encodes CASSDASGSHEQYF.

To note about this clone: The junction shows a germline mismatch at one end, possibly a read error. The chain links TRBV6-1 to TRBJ2-7, with D maybe TRBD2 (5 bases). The CDR3 contains 11 residues. Germline V gives CDR1 MNHNS, CDR2 SASEGT. The CDR3 DNA follows: TGTGCCACCACCTCGGGCAGCCTTGGACTCTTC. This codes for CATTSGSLGLF.

This rearrangement joins TRBV5-8 to TRBJ2-1, with a tentative D call TRBD2 (5 bases). The germline gives CDR1 SGHTS, CDR2 YDEGEE. The V gene lost 3 bases and the J gene lost 3 bases, with 13 bases spanning the gap. The CDR3 has 15 amino acids. CDR3 in amino acids: CASSSRLGNYNEQFF. CDR3 DNA sequence: TGTGCCAGCAGCTCCCGGCTCGGGAACTACAATGAGCAGTTCTTC. Complete variable domain (other parts from reference TRBV5-8 and TRBJ2-1): EAGVTQSPTHLIKTRGQQATLRCSPISGHTSVYWYQQALGLGLQFLLWYDEGEERNRGNFPPRFSGRQFPNYSSELNVNALELEDSALYLCASSSRLGNYNEQFFGPGTRLTVL.

This sequence joins TRBV18 and TRBJ2-3; D tentatively reads TRBD1 or TRBD2 (5 bases each). CDR1 and CDR2 (germline): KGHSH, LQKENI. The ends were cut back, 2 bases at V and 9 bases at J, with 12 bases in the middle. This CDR3 contains 13 residues. The DNA for the CDR3 is TGTGCCAGCTCACCATCCGGGACCCTAACGCAGTATTTT. Its translation is CASSPSGTLTQYF.

The table lists this clone with a count of one. The rearrangement joins TRBV19 to TRBJ2-5; the D gene is possibly TRBD1 (6 bases). CDR3 length: 14 amino acids. Germline CDR1 is LNHDA and CDR2 is SQIVND (reference sequence). V lost 3 bases, J lost 5 bases, and 13 bases lay in between. This CDR3 reads CASSIQGRVETQYF. CDR3 coding DNA: TGTGCCAGTAGTATCCAGGGGCGAGTGGAGACCCAGTACTTC.

The chain employs TRBV19 and TRBJ2-3; D is unclear. The CDR3 runs to 13 residues. Germline V gene data show CDR1 as LNHDA and CDR2 as SQIVND (reference sequence). Deletions cut 4 bases from V and 3 bases from J, with 8 bases between. The CDR3 DNA is TGTGCCAGTAGTAGGGTAGAAACAGATACGCAGTATTTT. It is translated as CASSRVETDTQYF.

The CDR3 is CASSRNPRNTEAFF. The CDR3 DNA reads TGTGCCAGCAGCCGAAATCCTCGGAACACTGAAGCTTTCTTT. The V call is TRBV7-2, the J call TRBJ1-1; no definite D call. The CDR3 is made up of 14 amino acids. V lost 5 bases and J lost 1, with 11 bases in between. Germline V gives CDR1 SGHTA, CDR2 FQGNSA.

This clone turned up a few times. Here the CDR3 reads CASSARRLGGSEQTQYF. CDR3 bases: TGTGCCAGTAGTGCCCGGAGGTTAGGCGGGAGCGAACAGACCCAGTACTTC. The rearrangement links TRBV19 to TRBJ2-5; TRBD2 matches 7 bases. The CDR3 has 17 amino acids. Trimming at V came to 5 bases and at J to 6 bases, leaving 18 bases not matched to a gene. Looked up from germline, CDR1 is LNHDA and CDR2 is SQIVND (reference sequence). Filled out from reference TRBV19 and TRBJ2-5, the complete variable domain reads DGGITQSPKYLFRKEGQNVTLSCEQNLNHDAMYWYRQDPGQGLRLIYYSQIVNDFQKGDIAEGYSVSREKKESFPLTVTSAQKNPTAFYLCASSARRLGGSEQTQYFGPGTRLLVL.

This clone occurred a few times. The rearrangement links TRBV19 to TRBJ2-2; 7 nucleotides line up with TRBD2. The CDR3 totals 15 residues. J lost 4 bases, V lost 3 bases, and 5 bases had no gene match. Germline-derived CDR1 and CDR2 are LNHDA and SQIVND (reference sequence). The CDR3 DNA reads TGTGCCAGTAGTATGGGCGGGAGTATCACCGGGGAGCTGTTTTTT. As protein: CASSMGGSITGELFF.

This clone has a single count. The chain carries TRBV19 and TRBJ2-5; D possibly uses TRBD1 or TRBD2 (5 bases each). The J call could be wrong; TRBJ2-7 is a better fit for the DNA end. CDR1 and CDR2 (germline): LNHDA, SQIVND (reference sequence). The length of the CDR3 is 11 residues. The CDR3 sequence is CASSMGREQYF. The DNA for the CDR3 is TGTGCCAGTAGTATGGGACGCGAGCAGTACTTC.

In its sample, this clone was seen a few times. This chain uses TRBV5-1 with TRBJ1-3; D gene unclear. From germline, CDR1 is SGHRS and CDR2 YFSETQ. The CDR3 consists of 11 residues. The V end lost 0 bases, the J end lost 8 bases, and 3 bases lay between the germline ends. The CDR3 bases are TGCGCCAGCAGCTTGGAAGACACCATATATTTT. Translating it yields CASSLEDTIYF.

The chain uses TRBV10-3 and TRBJ2-3; tentatively, D is TRBD1 (5 bases). Germline V lookup: CDR1 ENHRY, CDR2 SYGVKD. The CDR3 totals 15 residues. Between the trimmed V and J ends, which lost 4 bases and 2 bases, there was a span of 13 bases. The DNA of the CDR3 is TGTGCCATCAGTGTTGGCAGGACAATCACAGATACGCAGTATTTT. It translates to CAISVGRTITDTQYF.

On this clone: At one boundary the junction diverges from the germline segment, which might be a read error. The V call is TRBV7-7, the J call TRBJ2-7; TRBD1 agrees at 7 bases. CDR1 and CDR2 (germline): SSHAT, FNYEAQ (reference sequence). The CDR3 has 14 amino acids. DNA of the CDR3: TGTGCTAGCAGCCCTGGGGACAGCACCTACGAGCAGTACTTC. It encodes CASSPGDSTYEQYF.

This sequence joins TRBV2 and TRBJ2-1, with D perhaps matching TRBD1 (5 bases). The germline V gene encodes CDR1 SNHLY and CDR2 FYNNEI. The CDR3 is 13 residues long. Trimming removed 7 bases at V and 7 bases at J, with 14 bases between. The CDR3 sequence is CASTSLQGNEQFF. The DNA of the CDR3 is TGTGCCAGCACCTCACTCCAGGGAAATGAGCAGTTCTTC.

The gene calls are TRBV5-1 and TRBJ2-2; TRBD1 is a possible D gene (5 bases). The germline gives CDR1 SGHRS, CDR2 YFSETQ. Deletions cut 7 bases from V and 3 bases from J, with 13 bases between. The CDR3 loop spans 14 amino acids. The CDR3 bases are TGCGCCAGCGCTGCAGGGTCTCACACCGGGGAGCTGTTTTTT. This codes for CASAAGSHTGELFF.